The 15 T cell receptor beta chains presented below share a single source sample, sequenced in a study of blood T cell repertoires in COVID-19. Repertoires were generated with immunoSEQ multiplex PCR, while TCRdb's copy carries only in-frame clones and drops some. The sample holds more than 200,000 clones, around 80% seen once. The sample was peripheral blood. These receptor sequences come from a woman over 75 with COVID-19, enrolled during active disease.

The rearrangement joins TRBV5-1 to TRBJ1-3; 7 bases line up with TRBD1. CDR1 SGHRS and CDR2 YFSETQ come from the germline V gene. Losses at the gene ends were 4 bases for V and 0 bases for J; bases not matched to a gene: 7. There are 16 residues in the CDR3. The CDR3 DNA reads TGCGCCAGCAGCGGGTCCTCAGGGGGCTCTGGAAACACCATATATTTT. Its translation: CASSGSSGGSGNTIYF.

This chain joins TRBV7-3 and TRBJ2-4; D possibly corresponds to TRBD2 (6 bases). The germline V gene encodes CDR1 SGHTA and CDR2 FQGTGA. The CDR3 consists of 14 residues. V was shortened by 2 bases and J by 9 bases, with 14 bases between the two germline ends. CDR3 sequence reads: CASSLSRDDSIQYF. The CDR3 DNA sequence: TGTGCCAGCAGCTTATCGCGGGACGACTCCATTCAGTACTTC.

V and J are TRBV7-2 and TRBJ1-2, with D maybe TRBD1 (5 bases). CDR3 length: 14 amino acids. Germline CDR1 is SGHTA and CDR2 is FQGNSA. The germline V and J ends were trimmed by 4 bases and 3 bases, with 12 bases remaining between them. CDR3 protein: CASSSPGNHYGYTF. The CDR3 coding sequence is TGTGCCAGCAGCTCCCCAGGGAATCACTATGGCTACACCTTC.

The V call is TRBV11-2, the J call TRBJ1-1; TRBD1 matches at 9 bases. Losses at the gene ends were 8 bases for V and 8 bases for J; bases not matched to a gene: 3. CDR3 length equals 11 residues. Per the germline V gene, CDR1 is SGHAT and CDR2 is FQNNGV. This CDR3 is CASHRGQEAFF. The CDR3 bases are TGTGCCAGCCACAGGGGGCAGGAAGCTTTCTTT. Drawing the rest from reference TRBV11-2 and TRBJ1-1, the complete variable domain is EAGVAQSPRYKIIEKRQSVAFWCNPISGHATLYWYQQILGQGPKLLIQFQNNGVVDDSQLPKDRFSAERLKGVDSTLKIQPAKLEDSAVYLCASHRGQEAFFGQGTRLTVV.

This chain links TRBV18 with TRBJ2-7, with TRBD2 matching 14 bases. From germline, CDR1 is KGHSH and CDR2 LQKENI. This CDR3 comprises 15 residues. V dropped 1 base and J dropped 9; count of bases not matched to a gene: 5. CDR3 sequence: CASSPRGLAGEVQYF. DNA for the CDR3: TGTGCCAGCTCACCACGGGGACTAGCGGGGGAGGTGCAGTACTTC.

V is TRBV6-4 and J is TRBJ1-5; D is unclear. The CDR3 is 12 amino acids. Germline-derived CDR1 and CDR2 are MRHNA and SNTAGT. V shed 11 bases and J shed 0 bases, with 8 bases lying between them. The chain's CDR3 is CAGVHSNQPQHF. CDR3 sequence (DNA): TGTGCCGGAGTTCATAGCAATCAGCCCCAGCATTTT.

The chain employs TRBV18 and TRBJ2-1; possibly TRBD2 for D (5 bases). The CDR3 runs 12 residues. Trimming stripped 6 bases from V and 9 bases from J, with 12 bases between. Germline CDR1 KGHSH, CDR2 LQKENI. CDR3 loop: CASSRNEGEQFF. DNA of the CDR3: TGTGCCAGCTCTCGGAATGAGGGTGAGCAGTTCTTC.

In its sample, this clone was seen a few times. The genes are TRBV11-2 and TRBJ1-4; D gene unclear. Trimming removed 3 bases from V and 4 bases from J, with 15 bases in between. Per germline, CDR1 SGHAT and CDR2 FQNNGV. CDR3 size: 16 residues. The CDR3 coding sequence is TGTGCCAGCAGCTTTAGCCAGCAAACCAGTAATGAAAAACTGTTTTTT. It specifies CASSFSQQTSNEKLFF.

The rearrangement uses TRBV3-1 (or the pseudogene TRBV3-2) and TRBJ2-1; D is possibly TRBD2 (6 bases). V was trimmed by 5 bases and J by 9 bases, leaving 14 bases between them. Per germline, CDR1 LGHDT and CDR2 YNNKEL (reference sequence). The length of the CDR3 is 13 residues. The DNA of the CDR3 is TGTGCCAGCAGCTGGGCGGGGAAGGGTGAGCAGTTCTTC. This sequence encodes CASSWAGKGEQFF.

The table lists this clone with a count of one. The chain uses TRBV19 and TRBJ2-4; 7 bases map to TRBD1. Germline V lookup: CDR1 LNHDA, CDR2 SQIVND (reference sequence). The V and J ends lost 1 base and 7 bases, in that order; junction bases with no gene match: 10. This CDR3 is built from 16 residues. CDR3 bases: TGTGCCAGTAGTATAGGCCCCGGGACAGATAGGAACATTCAGTACTTC. As protein: CASSIGPGTDRNIQYF.

J is TRBJ1-2 and V is TRBV5-5; D may be TRBD1 (5 bases). The CDR3 is 13 amino acids. Trimming removed 0 bases at V and 4 bases at J, with 7 bases between. From germline, CDR1 is SGHKS and CDR2 YYEKEE (reference sequence). The CDR3 spells CASSLGGGYGYTF. CDR3 DNA sequence: TGTGCCAGCAGCTTGGGGGGCGGCTATGGCTACACCTTC.

V gene TRBV6-2 or TRBV6-3 combines with J gene TRBJ2-5; tentatively, D is TRBD1 (7 bases). The germline CDR1 and CDR2 sequences are MNHEY and SVGEGT. The CDR3 contains 14 residues. V lost 6 bases, J lost 4 bases, and 15 bases lay in between. The CDR3, as DNA: TGTGCCAGCAGCGGACAGGAGGGGGGAGAGACCCAGTACTTC. Residues: CASSGQEGGETQYF.

A single count supports this clone. The V and J genes are TRBV6-4 and TRBJ1-2; tentatively, D is TRBD1 (6 bases). CDR1 and CDR2 from the germline V gene are MRHNA and SNTAGT. Trimming pared 10 bases from V and 1 base from J, leaving 16 bases between. CDR3 size: 14 residues. CDR3: CATDPPQGNYGYTF. CDR3 sequence (DNA): TGTGCCACCGACCCGCCACAGGGTAACTATGGCTACACCTTC.

The rearrangement uses TRBV18 and TRBJ2-2, with D possibly being TRBD1 (5 bases). The germline gives CDR1 KGHSH, CDR2 LQKENI. V lost 6 bases to trimming and J lost 0 bases, with 8 bases between them. This CDR3 region has 14 residues. DNA for the CDR3: TGTGCCAGCTCCACGACAGCGAACACCGGGGAGCTGTTTTTT. Amino acids: CASSTTANTGELFF.

This clone occurred once. The chain recombines TRBV18 with TRBJ1-1; 7 bases match TRBD1. Trimming cost V 6 bases and J 4 bases; bases outside gene matches: 14. Per germline, CDR1 KGHSH and CDR2 LQKENI. This CDR3 is 16 amino acids long. CDR3 sequence (DNA): TGTGCCAGCTCCCGACAGGGTCTTGAGGTAGGCACTGAAGCTTTCTTT. This sequence encodes CASSRQGLEVGTEAFF.